The sample holds many counts of the clone carrying this T cell receptor beta chain. Antigen unknown. What was amplified from RNA transcripts were TCR beta CDR3 regions. HTBI primers were the set used in a first-round RT-PCR of the TCR CDR3. TCRdb re-called the multiplex PCR reads through MiXCR, storing one row per CDR3 protein. The sample lists fewer than 550,000 distinct CDR3 sequences, less than 20% occurring once. The data belong to a study of T cells in Graves' hyperthyroidism and ophthalmopathy. Points from the study as a whole: Most clonotypes that expanded in the thyroid above 0.001 also showed up in blood.

CDR1 is MNHNS, CDR2 SASEGT, per germline. V was pared by 5 bases and J by 4 bases, with 9 bases of the junction left unmatched. The CDR3 has 17 residues. Graves' hyperthyroidism is called stable when ophthalmopathy does not progress within 18 months. The sequencing input was blood. This rearrangement joins TRBV6-1 to TRBJ2-6; TRBD1 matches 9 bases. The clonotype was recovered from a woman between 18 and 29 years old with Graves' hyperthyroidism. The CDR3 here is CASSRMRTGDGANVLTF. CDR3 nucleotides: TGTGCCAGCAGTCGTATGAGGACAGGGGACGGGGCCAACGTCCTGACTTTC.